This TCR beta chain was retrieved from a study of T cells in tumors after PD-1 blockade. At the level of the study: Treatment was either pembrolizumab 200 mg every 3 weeks or cemiplimab 350 mg every 2 weeks. Some patients also took daily vismodegib 150 mg during anti-PD-1 treatment.

Sequencing was performed with immunoSEQ multiplex PCR; in TCRdb, only in-frame clones are kept and a portion is missing. The sample has about 47,000 clones; 60% to 80% are singletons. The CDR3 loop spans 15 amino acids. Trimming removed 4 bases from V and 5 bases from J, with 18 bases in between. Germline lookup yields CDR1 SGHRS and CDR2 YFSETQ. Study outcomes and limitations: About 41% of tumor TCR clonotypes were also found in blood.

Worth noting for this clone: The antigen remains unidentified.

Sample: PBMCs, taken before anti-PD-1 treatment. The chain carries TRBV5-1 and TRBJ2-5, with D perhaps assigned TRBD1 or TRBD2 (6 bases each). The source of this sequence is a human donor with basal cell carcinoma. Written as DNA, the CDR3 is TGCGCCAGCAGCGCTGGGGGCTCCGGAGGGGAGACCCAGTACTTC. Translating it yields CASSAGGSGGETQYF.